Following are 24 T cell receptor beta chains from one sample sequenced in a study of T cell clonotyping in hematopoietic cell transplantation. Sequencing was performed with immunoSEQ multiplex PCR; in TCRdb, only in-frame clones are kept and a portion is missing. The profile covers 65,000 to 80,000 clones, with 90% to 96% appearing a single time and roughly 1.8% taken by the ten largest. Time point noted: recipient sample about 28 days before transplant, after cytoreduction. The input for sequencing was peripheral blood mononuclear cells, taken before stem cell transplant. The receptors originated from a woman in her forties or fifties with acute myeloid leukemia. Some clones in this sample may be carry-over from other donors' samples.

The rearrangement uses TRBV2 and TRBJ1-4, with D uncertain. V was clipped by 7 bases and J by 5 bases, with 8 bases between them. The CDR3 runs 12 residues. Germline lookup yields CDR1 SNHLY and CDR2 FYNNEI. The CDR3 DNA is TGTGCCAGCAAACAGCTAAATGAAAAACTGTTTTTT. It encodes CASKQLNEKLFF.

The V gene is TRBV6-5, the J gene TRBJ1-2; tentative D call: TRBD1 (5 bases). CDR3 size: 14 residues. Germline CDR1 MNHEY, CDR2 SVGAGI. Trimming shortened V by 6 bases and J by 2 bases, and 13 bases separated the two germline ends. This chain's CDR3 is CASSSRDGNYGYTF. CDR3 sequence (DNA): TGTGCCAGCAGCTCCCGGGACGGAAACTATGGCTACACCTTC.

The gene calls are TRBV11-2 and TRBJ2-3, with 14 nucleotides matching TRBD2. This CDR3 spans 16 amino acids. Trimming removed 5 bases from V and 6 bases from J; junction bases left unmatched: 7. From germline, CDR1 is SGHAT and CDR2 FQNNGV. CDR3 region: CASSPGLAGEGDTQYF. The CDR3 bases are TGTGCCAGCAGCCCGGGACTAGCGGGAGAGGGGGATACGCAGTATTTT.

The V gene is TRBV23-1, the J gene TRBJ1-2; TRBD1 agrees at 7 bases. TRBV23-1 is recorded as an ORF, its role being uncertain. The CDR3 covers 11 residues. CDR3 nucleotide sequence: TGCGTCCTAAAGGGGGCCGTTGGCTACACCTTC. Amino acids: CVLKGAVGYTF.

CDR3 loop: CATTTATEAFF. The DNA of the CDR3 is TGTGCCACCACGACAGCCACTGAAGCTTTCTTT. J is TRBJ1-1 and V is TRBV28; the D gene is possibly TRBD1 (5 bases). Trimming shortened V by 10 bases and J by 4 bases, and 10 bases separated the two germline ends. The CDR3 contains 11 residues. Germline V gives CDR1 MDHEN, CDR2 SYDVKM.

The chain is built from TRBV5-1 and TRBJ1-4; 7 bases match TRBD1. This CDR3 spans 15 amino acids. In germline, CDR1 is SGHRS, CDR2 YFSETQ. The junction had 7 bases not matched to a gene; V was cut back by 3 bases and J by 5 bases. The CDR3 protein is CASSSGRGRNEKLFF. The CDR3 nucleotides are TGCGCCAGCAGCTCCGGTAGGGGGCGGAATGAAAAACTGTTTTTT. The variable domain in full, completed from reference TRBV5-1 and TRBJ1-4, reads KAGVTQTPRYLIKTRGQQVTLSCSPISGHRSVSWYQQTPGQGLQFLFEYFSETQRNKGNFPGRFSGRQFSNSRSEMNVSTLELGDSALYLCASSSGRGRNEKLFFGSGTQLSVL.

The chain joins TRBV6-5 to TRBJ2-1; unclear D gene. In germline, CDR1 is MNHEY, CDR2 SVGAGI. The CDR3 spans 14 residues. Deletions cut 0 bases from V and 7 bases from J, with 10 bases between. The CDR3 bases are TGTGCCAGCAGTTACTCGTGGCAGTCTAATGAGCAGTTCTTC. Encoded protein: CASSYSWQSNEQFF.

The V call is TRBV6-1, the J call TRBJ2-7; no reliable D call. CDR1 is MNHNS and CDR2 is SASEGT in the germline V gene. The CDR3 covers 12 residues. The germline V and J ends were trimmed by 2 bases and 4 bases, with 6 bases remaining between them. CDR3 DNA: TGTGCCAGCAGTGAACAGGCATACGAGCAGTACTTC. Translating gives CASSEQAYEQYF.

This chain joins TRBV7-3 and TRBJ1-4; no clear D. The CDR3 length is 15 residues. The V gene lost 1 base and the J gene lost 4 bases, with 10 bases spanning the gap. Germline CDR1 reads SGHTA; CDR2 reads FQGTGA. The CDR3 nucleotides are TGTGCCAGCAGCTTAAGTAGCGGTTTTAATGAAAAACTGTTTTTT. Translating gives CASSLSSGFNEKLFF.

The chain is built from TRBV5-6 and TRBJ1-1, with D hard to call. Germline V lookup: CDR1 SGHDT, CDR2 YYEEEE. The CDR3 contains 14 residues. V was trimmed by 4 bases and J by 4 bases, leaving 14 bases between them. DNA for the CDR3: TGTGCCAGCAGCATACGGCCGGAGAGCACTGAAGCTTTCTTT. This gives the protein CASSIRPESTEAFF. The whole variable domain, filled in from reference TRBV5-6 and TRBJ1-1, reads DAGVTQSPTHLIKTRGQQVTLRCSPKSGHDTVSWYQQALGQGPQFIFQYYEEEERQRGNFPDRFSGHQFPNYSSELNVNALLLGDSALYLCASSIRPESTEAFFGQGTRLTVV.

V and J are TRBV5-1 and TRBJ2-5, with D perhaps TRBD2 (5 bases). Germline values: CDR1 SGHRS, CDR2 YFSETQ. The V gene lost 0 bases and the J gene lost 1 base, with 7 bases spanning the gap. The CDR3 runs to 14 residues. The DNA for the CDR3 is TGCGCCAGCAGCTTGGCGCGGGTCCAAGAGACCCAGTACTTC. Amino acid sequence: CASSLARVQETQYF.

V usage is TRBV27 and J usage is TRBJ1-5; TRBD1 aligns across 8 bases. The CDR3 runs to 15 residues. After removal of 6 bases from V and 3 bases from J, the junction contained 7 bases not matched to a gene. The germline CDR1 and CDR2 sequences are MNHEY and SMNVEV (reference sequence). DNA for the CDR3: TGTGCCAGCAGCGACAGGGGTTTCATCAATCAGCCCCAGCATTTT. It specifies CASSDRGFINQPQHF.

The CDR3 DNA follows: TGTGCCAGCAGCGTGGGAGACCTGGGGAAACTGTTTTTT. Translation gives CASSVGDLGKLFF. The genes are TRBV9 and TRBJ1-4; unclear D gene. V lost 2 bases and J lost 11, with 13 bases in between. This CDR3 region has 13 residues. CDR1 and CDR2 from the germline V gene are SGDLS and YYNGEE.

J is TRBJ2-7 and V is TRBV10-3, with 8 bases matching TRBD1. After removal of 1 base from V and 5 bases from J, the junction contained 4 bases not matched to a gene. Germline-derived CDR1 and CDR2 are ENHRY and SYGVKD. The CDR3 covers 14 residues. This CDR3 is CAISELGQADEQYF. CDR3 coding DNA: TGTGCCATCAGTGAGTTGGGACAGGCGGACGAGCAGTACTTC.

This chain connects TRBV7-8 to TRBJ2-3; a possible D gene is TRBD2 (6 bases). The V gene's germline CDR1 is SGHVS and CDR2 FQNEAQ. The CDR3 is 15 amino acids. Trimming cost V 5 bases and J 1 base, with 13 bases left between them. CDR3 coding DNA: TGTGCCAGCAGCACGGACTATTATCGCACAGATACGCAGTATTTT. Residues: CASSTDYYRTDTQYF.

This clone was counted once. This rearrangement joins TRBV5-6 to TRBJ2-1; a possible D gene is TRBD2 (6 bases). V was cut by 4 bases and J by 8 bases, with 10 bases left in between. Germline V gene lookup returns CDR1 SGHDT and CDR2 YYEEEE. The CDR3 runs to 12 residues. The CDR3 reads CASSPGLHEQFF. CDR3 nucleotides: TGTGCCAGCAGCCCGGGACTCCATGAGCAGTTCTTC.

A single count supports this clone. The CDR3 sequence is CSGHRGAEAFF. The CDR3 DNA follows: TGCAGCGGTCACAGGGGGGCTGAAGCTTTCTTT. V is TRBV29-1 and J is TRBJ1-1; 8 bases map to TRBD1. CDR1 is SQVTM and CDR2 is ANQGSEA in the germline V gene. The CDR3 length is 11 residues. The V and J ends lost 7 bases and 6 bases, in that order; junction bases with no gene match: 4. Looking up the rest from reference TRBV29-1 and TRBJ1-1 gives the full variable domain: SAVISQKPSRDICQRGTSLTIQCQVDSQVTMMFWYRQQPGQSLTLIATANQGSEATYESGFVIDKFPISRPNLTFSTLTVSNMSPEDSSIYLCSGHRGAEAFFGQGTRLTVV.

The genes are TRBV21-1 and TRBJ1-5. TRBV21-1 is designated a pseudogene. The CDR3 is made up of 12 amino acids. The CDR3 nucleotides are TGTGCCAGCAGGACGGTTTATCAGCCCCAGCATTTT. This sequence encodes CASRTVYQPQHF.

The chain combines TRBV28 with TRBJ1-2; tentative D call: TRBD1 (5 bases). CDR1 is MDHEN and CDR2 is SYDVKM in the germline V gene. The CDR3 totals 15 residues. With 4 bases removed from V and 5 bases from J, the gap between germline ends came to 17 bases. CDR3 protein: CASSWGGRGIYGYTF. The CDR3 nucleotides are TGTGCCAGCAGTTGGGGAGGTAGGGGTATATATGGCTACACCTTC.

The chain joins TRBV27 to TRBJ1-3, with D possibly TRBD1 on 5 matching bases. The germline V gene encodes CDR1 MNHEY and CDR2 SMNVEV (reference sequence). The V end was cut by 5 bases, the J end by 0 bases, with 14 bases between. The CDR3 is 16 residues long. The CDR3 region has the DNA TGTGCCAGCAGTCACCGAGGGACGATCTCTGGAAACACCATATATTTT. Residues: CASSHRGTISGNTIYF.

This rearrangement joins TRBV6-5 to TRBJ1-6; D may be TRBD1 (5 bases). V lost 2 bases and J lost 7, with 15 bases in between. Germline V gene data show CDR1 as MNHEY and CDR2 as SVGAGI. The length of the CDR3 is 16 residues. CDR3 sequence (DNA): TGTGCCAGCAGTTACCCTCGGACATTTCCCAATTCACCCCTCCACTTT. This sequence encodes CASSYPRTFPNSPLHF.

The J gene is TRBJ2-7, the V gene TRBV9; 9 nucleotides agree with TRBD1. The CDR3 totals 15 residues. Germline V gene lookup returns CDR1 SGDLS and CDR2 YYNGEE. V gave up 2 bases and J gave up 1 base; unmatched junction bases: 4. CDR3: CASSVRDRESYEQYF. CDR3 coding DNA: TGTGCCAGCAGCGTTCGGGACAGGGAATCCTACGAGCAGTACTTC. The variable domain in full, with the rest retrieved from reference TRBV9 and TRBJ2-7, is DSGVTQTPKHLITATGQRVTLRCSPRSGDLSVYWYQQSLDQGLQFLIQYYNGEERAKGNILERFSAQQFPDLHSELNLSSLELGDSALYFCASSVRDRESYEQYFGPGTRLTVT.

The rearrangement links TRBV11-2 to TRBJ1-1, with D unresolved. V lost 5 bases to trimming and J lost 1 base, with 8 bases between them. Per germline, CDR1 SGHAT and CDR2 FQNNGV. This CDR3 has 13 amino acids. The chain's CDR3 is CASSTGRNTEAFF. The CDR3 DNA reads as TGTGCCAGCAGCACCGGTAGGAACACTGAAGCTTTCTTT.

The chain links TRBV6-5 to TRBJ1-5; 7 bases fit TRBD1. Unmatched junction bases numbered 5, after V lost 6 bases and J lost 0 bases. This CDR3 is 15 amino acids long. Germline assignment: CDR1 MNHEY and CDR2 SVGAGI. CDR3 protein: CASSRDSFSNQPQHF. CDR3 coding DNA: TGTGCCAGCAGCAGGGACAGTTTTAGCAATCAGCCCCAGCATTTT.